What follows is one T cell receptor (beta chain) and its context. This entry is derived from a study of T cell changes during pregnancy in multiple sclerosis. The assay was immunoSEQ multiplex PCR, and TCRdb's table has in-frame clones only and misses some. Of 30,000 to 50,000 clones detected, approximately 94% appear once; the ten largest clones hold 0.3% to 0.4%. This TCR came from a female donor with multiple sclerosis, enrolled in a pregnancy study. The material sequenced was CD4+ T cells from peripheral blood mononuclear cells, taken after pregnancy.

The CDR3 here is CASSLSTAGELFF. The CDR3 coding sequence is TGTGCCAGCAGCTTGTCGACAGCCGGGGAGCTGTTTTTT. This chain uses TRBV5-4 with TRBJ2-2; D perhaps matches TRBD1 (5 bases). Germline values: CDR1 SGHNT, CDR2 YYREEE (reference sequence). The CDR3 runs to 13 residues. The V and J ends lost 1 base and 6 bases respectively, with 7 bases between them.